Each of the 12 T cell receptor beta chains below was sequenced from the same sample in a study of neoadjuvant anti-PD-1 for oral cavity cancer. Data came from immunoSEQ multiplex PCR; TCRdb stores just in-frame clones and leaves some out. The table records 80,000 to 95,000 clones, about four fifths of them present only once. The starting material was PBMCs, obtained before nivolumab (anti-PD-1) treatment. The receptor source for this set is a person aged 35 to 85 with oral cavity squamous cell carcinoma.

CDR3: CASTPRVTGPGNTIYF. The CDR3 DNA sequence: TGTGCCAGCACCCCAAGAGTGACAGGCCCTGGAAACACCATATATTTT. The rearrangement links TRBV7-9 to TRBJ1-3, with TRBD1 as a possible D gene (6 bases). The V and J ends lost 7 bases and 2 bases respectively, with 18 bases between them. Germline V gives CDR1 SEHNR, CDR2 FQNEAQ (reference sequence). The CDR3 covers 16 residues.

The CDR3 bases are TGTGCCAGCAGTGTCGACCGCGGAGGGGAGCAGTACTTC. It translates to CASSVDRGGEQYF. This sequence joins TRBV2 and TRBJ2-7; D might be TRBD2 (6 bases). V dropped 4 bases and J dropped 7 bases, with 14 bases sitting between them. This CDR3 contains 13 residues. The V gene's germline CDR1 is SNHLY and CDR2 FYNNEI.

The chain is built from TRBV18 and TRBJ1-1; no firm D call. This CDR3 has 13 residues. V was clipped by 3 bases and J by 0 bases, with 5 bases between them. CDR1 KGHSH and CDR2 LQKENI come from the germline V gene. The CDR3 is CASSPILNTEAFF. CDR3 nucleotides: TGTGCCAGCTCACCCATCTTGAACACTGAAGCTTTCTTT.

The CDR3 region has the DNA TGTGCCAGCAGTGACCCCGGGGGAATCCCCTCTTACGAGCAGTACTTC. Protein sequence: CASSDPGGIPSYEQYF. The chain is built from TRBV25-1 and TRBJ2-7; possible D gene TRBD2, 6 bases. Trimming cost V 3 bases and J 4 bases, with 19 bases left between them. From germline, CDR1 is MGHDK and CDR2 SYGVNS. The CDR3 spans 16 residues.

This chain joins TRBV5-1 and TRBJ1-4; tentatively, D is TRBD1 (5 bases). The V gene lost 2 bases and the J gene lost 8 bases, with 13 bases spanning the gap. CDR3 length equals 14 residues. Germline CDR1 is SGHRS and CDR2 is YFSETQ. The chain's CDR3 is CASSFVQGGEKLFF. Written as DNA, the CDR3 is TGCGCCAGCAGCTTCGTGCAGGGTGGGGAAAAACTGTTTTTT.

The chain is built from TRBV7-9 and TRBJ2-7, with 11 bases lining up with TRBD2. The germline V gene encodes CDR1 SEHNR and CDR2 FQNEAQ (reference sequence). This CDR3 spans 12 amino acids. V gave up 10 bases and J gave up 6 bases; unmatched junction bases: 5. CDR3 protein: CAIPLAGVEQYF. As DNA, the CDR3 is TGTGCCATCCCACTAGCGGGAGTCGAGCAGTACTTC.

This clone was recorded at least ten times. The chain joins TRBV5-1 to TRBJ2-7, with 8 bases fitting TRBD1. Trimming took 0 bases from V and 4 from J; bases not matched to a gene: 9. Germline V gene sequence: CDR1 SGHRS, CDR2 YFSETQ. The CDR3 extends over 16 amino acids. In DNA, the CDR3 is TGCGCCAGCAGCTTGGCCCCGACAGGGGAGGCGTACGAGCAGTACTTC. Protein: CASSLAPTGEAYEQYF.

The rearrangement joins TRBV2 to TRBJ1-2, with 7 bases identical to TRBD1. V trimming: 0 bases; J trimming: 7 bases; junction bases outside the gene matches: 14. Germline V lookup: CDR1 SNHLY, CDR2 FYNNEI. The CDR3 runs 17 residues. CDR3 nucleotides: TGTGCCAGCAGTGAAGCGCTTCGGACCCAGGGGGGGTTTGGCTACACCTTC. Translation gives CASSEALRTQGGFGYTF. The variable domain in full, completed from reference TRBV2 and TRBJ1-2, reads EPEVTQTPSHQVTQMGQEVILRCVPISNHLYFYWYRQILGQKVEFLVSFYNNEISEKSEIFDDQFSVERPDGSNFTLKIRSTKLEDSAMYFCASSEALRTQGGFGYTFGSGTRLTVV.

This chain connects TRBV10-1 to TRBJ2-1, with D maybe TRBD2 (5 bases). V was shortened by 3 bases and J by 7 bases, with 10 bases between the two germline ends. Germline V CDR1 and CDR2: WNHNN, SYGVQD (reference sequence). The CDR3 length is 13 residues. CDR3 amino acids: CASSEAASNEQFF. The CDR3 DNA reads TGCGCCAGCAGTGAAGCGGCCAGTAATGAGCAGTTCTTC.

The chain combines TRBV18 with TRBJ2-7, with unresolved D. V lost 2 bases, J lost 3 bases, and 11 bases lay in between. Germline lookup yields CDR1 KGHSH and CDR2 LQKENI. This CDR3 spans 14 amino acids. The CDR3 protein is CASSPSAAFYEQYF. The CDR3 coding sequence is TGTGCCAGCTCACCAAGTGCGGCTTTCTACGAGCAGTACTTC.

Regarding this clone: The sample holds other DNA sequences that translate to the same CDR3. The chain has TRBV29-1 and TRBJ1-1; tentative D call: TRBD1 (5 bases). The germline CDR1 and CDR2 sequences are SQVTM and ANQGSEA. This CDR3 region has 11 residues. Trimming pared 4 bases from V and 3 bases from J, leaving 6 bases between. CDR3: CSVGGDTEAFF. CDR3 sequence (DNA): TGCAGCGTTGGGGGGGACACTGAAGCTTTCTTT.

The rearrangement joins TRBV4-2 to TRBJ2-2; D might be TRBD1 or TRBD2, each matching 5 bases. Trimming left V 4 bases short and J 7 bases short, with 10 bases between. The CDR3 has 13 residues. The V gene's germline CDR1 is LGHNA and CDR2 YNFKEQ. Written as DNA, the CDR3 is TGTGCCAGCAGCCCCAGGGAGAACGGGGAGCTGTTTTTT. It yields the protein CASSPRENGELFF.